This TCR beta chain was captured in a study of T cell responses to AZD1222 COVID-19 vaccine. Study observations and caveats: Mapped onto spike, vaccine-associated CD4 TCRs spanned it and were dominant at 160-218 and 743-854. Repertoires were obtained solely post-peak T cell response. Clonal diversity was possibly underestimated; the donors were predominantly white British and more often female. Close to half of spike-specific TCRs reportedly recognize unmutated variant regions.

In the case of this clone: The antigen remains unidentified.

Only in-frame clones appear in the TCRdb table, and some are missing; sequencing was by immunoSEQ multiplex PCR. In the table there are around 100,000 clones, 80% to 90% of which are singletons. Germline lookup yields CDR1 SGDLS and CDR2 YYNGEE. V trimming: 4 bases; J trimming: 6 bases; junction bases outside the gene matches: 8. This CDR3 has 15 residues. This chain uses TRBV9 with TRBJ2-7; 12 bases are a match to TRBD2. This sequence originates from an adult in good health. The starting material was peripheral blood, obtained on day 0 of MenACWY control vaccination. The CDR3 region is CASSPFGLAGSEQYF. The CDR3 nucleotides are TGTGCCAGCAGCCCCTTCGGACTAGCGGGATCCGAGCAGTACTTC.